This T cell receptor (beta chain) was identified in a study of T cells after yellow fever vaccination (dated by TCRdb to between 2018 and 2021). Looking at the study overall: The SMART-Seq v4 Ultra Low Input RNA kit was used to prepare libraries from fractions with low cell numbers. Two healthy male donors, one aged 18 to 30 and one aged 30 to 40 years, made up the cohort. To follow T-cell clones before and after primary and booster YFV17D yellow fever vaccination, bulk TCR alpha and beta repertoires were sequenced over time. Blood was collected at multiple timepoints before and after primary and secondary immunization, and bulk PBMC replicates and cell subsets were isolated. The study at large found these results: FACS-sorted repertoires could contain abundant contaminating clonotypes from the bulk population, so computational filtering was required. The secondary T-cell response was found to be weaker but faster than the primary response, with a peak reached on day 5 rather than on day 15. A small fraction of clonotypes showed up in both the CD4 and CD8 compartments, probably as a result of convergent recombination. Most clones expanded after primary vaccination were re-detected after the booster (around 96% of CD4 and around 86% of CD8), suggesting broad memory maintenance. Because only two donors were included in the study, the extent to which the findings can be generalized is limited.

This clonotype was seen only a few times. The clone's antigen remains unknown. No base quality values were provided; no much bigger clone lies one nucleotide off. The treatment or condition label of this sample denotes: live attenuated yellow fever vaccine strain. At each blood-draw timepoint, two biological replicates of bulk PBMCs were collected. PBMCs were isolated from peripheral blood using a standard Ficoll-Paque protocol. TriZol was used to extract RNA from bulk PBMCs, CD4 and CD8 fractions, and dextramer-positive and dextramer-negative fractions. From the cysteine through the phenylalanine, the CDR3 covers 14 amino acids. Only the CDR3 region is kept as DNA, spanning 42 bases read in frame from base 1. V drops 8 bases and J drops 1 base, leaving 13 bases in between. Looking up the germline V gene (reference sequence) yields CDR1 LNHDA and CDR2 SQIVND. Synthesis of TCR cDNA relied on 5'RACE template switching, a step that introduced a universal primer site along with unique molecular identifiers. Priming of cDNA synthesis was performed from both the TCR alpha and TCR beta constant segments. Library amplification involved two PCR steps, and the second step added sample barcodes and sequencing adapters. Sequencing of libraries was done on Illumina HiSeq 2500 (2x100 bp) or NovaSeq (2x150 bp). The study's processing was this. MIGEC was used to demultiplex reads and collapse the reads into UMI consensus sequences, and MiXCR was used for V(D)J alignment. Clonotypes responding to the vaccine were identified with edgeR on replicate PBMC samples, with the criteria of FDR below 0.01 and a log2 fold change above 5 up to day 15. Each bulk clonotype received a CD4 or CD8 identity based on whether the sequenced CD4 or CD8 repertoire contained that clonotype at higher abundance. Through fastp at Q25 and MiXCR, TCRdb rebuilt clones from the public reads, retaining in-frame beta chains. Every entry covers one CDR3 protein and lists the most common genes and DNA from its rows. These V and J calls originate from TCRdb's pipeline instead of the authors' own analysis. For this sample the table gives hundreds of thousands of distinct CDR3 sequences, of which roughly 19% were detected only once. Roughly 13% of the sample is taken by the ten largest.

The receptor was derived from a man in his thirties or forties who received the YFV17D yellow fever vaccine. The V and J genes are TRBV19 and TRBJ2-3; the D gene is unclear. The material was PBMCs, obtained 15 days after the yellow fever booster vaccination. The CDR3 reads CASAALSGTDTQYF. The nucleotides are TGTGCCAGTGCGGCTCTGTCCGGCACAGATACGCAGTATTTT.